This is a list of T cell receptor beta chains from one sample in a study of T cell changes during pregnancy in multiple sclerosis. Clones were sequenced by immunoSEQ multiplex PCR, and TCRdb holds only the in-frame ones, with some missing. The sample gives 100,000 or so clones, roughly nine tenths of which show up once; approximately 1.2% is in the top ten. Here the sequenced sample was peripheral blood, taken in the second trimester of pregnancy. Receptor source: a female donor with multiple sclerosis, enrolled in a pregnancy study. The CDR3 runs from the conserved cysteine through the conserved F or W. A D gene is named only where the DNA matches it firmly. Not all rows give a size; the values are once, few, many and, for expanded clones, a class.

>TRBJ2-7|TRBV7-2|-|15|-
TGTGCCAGCAGCTTAGGCCCGGGAGAGGCGGACGAGCAGTACTTC
CASSLGPGEADEQYF
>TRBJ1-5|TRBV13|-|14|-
TGTGCCAGCAGCTCAGGGAGAGGTAATCAGCCCCAGCATTTT
CASSSGRGNQPQHF
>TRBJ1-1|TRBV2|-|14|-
TGTGCCAGCAGTGAAGCGGAGGGGCTCCGGGGGGCTTTCTTT
CASSEAEGLRGAFF
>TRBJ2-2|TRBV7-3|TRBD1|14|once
TGTGCCAGCAGCTTAAAGACAGGGACCGGGGAGCTGTTTTTT
CASSLKTGTGELFF
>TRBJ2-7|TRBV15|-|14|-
TGTGCCACCAGCAGAGCTCACGGGACCTACGAGCAGTACTTC
CATSRAHGTYEQYF
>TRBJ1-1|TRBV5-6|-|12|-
TGTGCCAGCAGCACCGGGAGGACTGAAGCTTTCTTT
CASSTGRTEAFF
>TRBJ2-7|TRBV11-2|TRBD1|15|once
TGTGCCAGCAGCCCGCAAGGGGGACAGGGCCACGAGCAGTACTTC
CASSPQGGQGHEQYF
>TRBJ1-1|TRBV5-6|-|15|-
TGTGCCAGCAGCTTGGTGGGGCAACTGAACACTGAAGCTTTCTTT
CASSLVGQLNTEAFF
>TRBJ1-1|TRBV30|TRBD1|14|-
TGTGCCTGGAGTGTAGGGACAGTGAACACTGAAGCTTTCTTT
CAWSVGTVNTEAFF
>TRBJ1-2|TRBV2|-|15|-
TGTGCCAGCAGCGGGGGACCGATACGTGACTATGGCTACACCTTC
CASSGGPIRDYGYTF
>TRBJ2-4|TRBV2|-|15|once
TGTGCCAGCAGTGTATCGGGGGATCCCAAAAACATTCAGTACTTC
CASSVSGDPKNIQYF
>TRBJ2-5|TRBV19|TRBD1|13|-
TGTGCCAGTAGTGGACAGGCCCGGGAGACCCAGTACTTC
CASSGQARETQYF
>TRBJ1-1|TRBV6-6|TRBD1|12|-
TGTGCCAGCAACACGCGACAGGGGAAAGCTTTCTTT
CASNTRQGKAFF
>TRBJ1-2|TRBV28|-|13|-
TGTGCCAGCAGTTTAACAGGGCTCTATGGCTACACCTTC
CASSLTGLYGYTF
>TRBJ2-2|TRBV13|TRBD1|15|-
TGTGCCAGCAGCTTAGAGAGGGGGCAGGCCGGGGAGCTGTTTTTT
CASSLERGQAGELFF
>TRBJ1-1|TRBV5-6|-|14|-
TGTGCCAGCAGCCCCCGCGGTGTGAACACTGAAGCTTTCTTT
CASSPRGVNTEAFF
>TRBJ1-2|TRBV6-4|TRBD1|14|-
TGTGCCAGCAGTGACTCAAGACAGGGTCGCGGCTACACCTTC
CASSDSRQGRGYTF
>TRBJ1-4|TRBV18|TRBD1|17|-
TGTGCCAGCTCAACCGCCGGGACAGGGGGCCCGCGGGAAAAACTGTTTTTT
CASSTAGTGGPREKLFF
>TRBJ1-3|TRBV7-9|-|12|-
TGTGCCAGCAGCCCCCTGGGAAACACCATATATTTT
CASSPLGNTIYF
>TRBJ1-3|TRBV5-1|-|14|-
TGCGCCAGCAGCTTGGAGGGGTTGCGAAACACCATATATTTT
CASSLEGLRNTIYF
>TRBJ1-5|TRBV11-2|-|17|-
TGTGCCAGCAGCTTTTCTGTTGGGGCCGATAGCAATCAGCCCCAGCATTTT
CASSFSVGADSNQPQHF
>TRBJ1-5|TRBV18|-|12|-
TGTGCCAGCTCCCAGGGGAATCAGCCCCAGCATTTT
CASSQGNQPQHF
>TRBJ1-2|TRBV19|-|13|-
TGTGCCAGTAGTACCGGACTTAACTATGGCTACACCTTC
CASSTGLNYGYTF
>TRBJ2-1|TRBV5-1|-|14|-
TGCGCCAGCAGCGCCGTCCCGGGACTCAATGAGCAGTTCTTC
CASSAVPGLNEQFF
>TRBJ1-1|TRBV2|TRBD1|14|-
TGTGCCAGCATCCCGGTAGGGGGCTGGACTGAAGCTTTCTTT
CASIPVGGWTEAFF
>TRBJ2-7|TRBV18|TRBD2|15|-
TGTGCCAGCTCACCACAGGCTAGCGGGAGTAACGAGCAGTACTTC
CASSPQASGSNEQYF
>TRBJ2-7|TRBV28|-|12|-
TGTGCCAGCAGTCTTCGAGGTTACGAGCAGTACTTC
CASSLRGYEQYF
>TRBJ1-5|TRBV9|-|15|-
TGTGCCAGCAGCGTGGGGAGCCTTAGCAATCAGCCCCAGCATTTT
CASSVGSLSNQPQHF
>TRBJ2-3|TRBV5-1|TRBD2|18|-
TGCGCCAGCAGCTTGGCCGGACTAGCGGGGGGAACCACAGATACGCAGTATTTT
CASSLAGLAGGTTDTQYF
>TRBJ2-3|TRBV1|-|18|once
TGCACCAGCACCCCGGATCCCCCCCGAGGGAGAGGCACAGATACGCAGTATTTT
CTSTPDPPRGRGTDTQYF
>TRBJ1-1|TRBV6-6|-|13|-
TGTGCCAGCAGTTACTCTTCCCGCACTGAAGCTTTCTTT
CASSYSSRTEAFF
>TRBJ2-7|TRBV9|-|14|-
TGTGCCAGCAGCGGGGGGCACGGTTCCTACGAGCAGTACTTC
CASSGGHGSYEQYF
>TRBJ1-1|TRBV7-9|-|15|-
TGTGCCAGCAGCTCCCCGACAAGGTGGAACACTGAAGCTTTCTTT
CASSSPTRWNTEAFF
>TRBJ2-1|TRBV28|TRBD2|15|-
TGTGCCAGCAGTTTTCTAGCGGGAGCGGACAATGAGCAGTTCTTC
CASSFLAGADNEQFF
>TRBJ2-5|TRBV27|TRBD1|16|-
TGTGCCAGCAGTTTCCTCGGACAGGGGTATCTAGAGACCCAGTACTTC
CASSFLGQGYLETQYF
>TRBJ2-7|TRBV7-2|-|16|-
TGTGCCAGCAGCTTAGTAGCTAGCGCAGACTCCTACGAGCAGTACTTC
CASSLVASADSYEQYF
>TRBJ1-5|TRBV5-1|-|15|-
TGCGCCAGCAGCGTGACACTGGGTAGCAATCAGCCCCAGCATTTT
CASSVTLGSNQPQHF
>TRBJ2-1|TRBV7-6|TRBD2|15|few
TGTGCCAGCAGCCTTGGACTAGTCGGGGTCAATGAGCAGTTCTTC
CASSLGLVGVNEQFF
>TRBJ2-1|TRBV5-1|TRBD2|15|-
TGCGCCAGCAGCTTGCTACGGGGGGGGGACAATGAGCAGTTCTTC
CASSLLRGGDNEQFF
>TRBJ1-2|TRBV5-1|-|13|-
TGCGCCAGCAGCTTGGGGGCAGGGAATGGCTACACCTTC
CASSLGAGNGYTF
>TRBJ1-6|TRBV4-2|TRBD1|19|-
TGTGCCAGCAGCCCGTTTCGGGGAAGGGACAGGGGTTATAATTCACCCCTCCACTTT
CASSPFRGRDRGYNSPLHF
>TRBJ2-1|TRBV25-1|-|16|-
TGTGCCAGCAGTGAACCCCCAGCGGAGGCCTACAATGAGCAGTTCTTC
CASSEPPAEAYNEQFF
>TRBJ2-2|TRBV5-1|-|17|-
TGCGCCAGCAGCTTGGCCCTTCCGATAGGGGCGATCGGGGAGCTGTTTTTT
CASSLALPIGAIGELFF
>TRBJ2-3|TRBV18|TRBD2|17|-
TGTGCCAGCTCACCACCCAACCTAGCGGGAGGGGCAGATACGCAGTATTTT
CASSPPNLAGGADTQYF
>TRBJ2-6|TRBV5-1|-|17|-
TGCGCCAGCAGCATTCGACAGAGCAGCTCTGGGGCCAACGTCCTGACTTTC
CASSIRQSSSGANVLTF
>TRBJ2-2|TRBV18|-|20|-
TGTGCCAGCTCAACCAGGGGTTATCGAGGACAGAGAGCGAACACCGGGGAGCTGTTTTTT
CASSTRGYRGQRANTGELFF
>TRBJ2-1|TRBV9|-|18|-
TGTGCCAGCAGCGTAGGTTTGACTGCCGCATGGGACAACAATGAGCAGTTCTTC
CASSVGLTAAWDNNEQFF
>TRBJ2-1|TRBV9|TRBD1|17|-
TGTGCCAGCAGTCCCCTAGGGGGCCTTACGGGCTACAATGAGCAGTTCTTC
CASSPLGGLTGYNEQFF
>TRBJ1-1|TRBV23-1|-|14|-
TGCGCCAGCAGTCAGACTCGTCACCCCACTGAAGCTTTCTTT
CASSQTRHPTEAFF
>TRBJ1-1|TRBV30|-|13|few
TGTGCCTGGAGTGTTGGAGACTACACTGAAGCTTTCTTT
CAWSVGDYTEAFF
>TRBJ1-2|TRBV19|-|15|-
TGTGCCAGTAGTCCCCGGGACATAGGCAGGAATGGCTACACCTTC
CASSPRDIGRNGYTF
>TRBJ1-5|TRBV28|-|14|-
TGTGCCAGCACCCCGGGGGGAGGCAATCAGCCCCAGCATTTT
CASTPGGGNQPQHF